Sequencing of this T cell receptor (beta chain) was carried out in a study of memory CD4+ T cells and cytomegalovirus serostatus (dated by TCRdb to about 2019). Regarding the complete study: The cohort comprised some 35 healthy Belgian adults, 9 CMV seropositive and about 24 CMV seronegative. The study sequenced CD4+ memory TCRbeta repertoires of a Belgian cohort with known cytomegalovirus serostatus to replicate a published TCR-based CMV serostatus classifier. What the work shows at the level of the full study, not this receptor alone: The results were interpreted as suggesting that the CMV-associated TCR signature is mostly present in the CD4+ memory repertoire. CMV serostatus prediction reached a median bootstrapped AUC of 0.95 with the original framework and about 0.93 with a US-trained random forest. On the Belgian cohort, the classifier based on the original framework reached a median bootstrapped AUC of approximately 0.95, with a 95% CI of 0.76-1.00. Only CD4+CD45RO+ memory cells were sequenced, unlike the original study, which covered naive and memory CD4+ and CD8+ populations. Among the approximately 160 previously reported CMV-associated TCRbeta sequences, roughly 68 showed up in the CD4+ memory repertoires, with each one found in between one and five individuals.

A FACSAria II was used to sort memory CD4+ T cells, defined as single viable CD3+CD4+CD8-CD45RO+ cells. CMV serostatus was determined using a Roche Elecsys assay that detects serum IgG against CMV pp150, pp28, p38 and p52. After the samples were thawed, total CD4+ T cells were enriched through positive selection using CD4 magnetic microbeads. The samples came from a different study that was designed specifically to examine the CD4+ T cell memory repertoire. Peripheral blood mononuclear cells were isolated and cryopreserved according to standard operating procedures, and serum was stored at -80 degrees C. The staining used CD3-PerCP (BW264/56), CD4-APC (RPA-T4), CD45RO-PE (UCHT1) and CD8-Pacific Orange (3B5) antibodies, and Sytox blue was used to exclude non-viable cells. V is trimmed back by 6 bases and J by 4 bases, and the junction contains 10 bases that no gene match accounts for. Based on the germline V gene, the CDR1 and CDR2 sequences are ENHRY and SYGVKD. Including the terminal cysteine and phenylalanine, the CDR3 comprises 16 residues. Just the 48-base CDR3 DNA is kept, in frame starting at base 1.

Genomic DNA was extracted from sorted cells with the Quick-DNA Microprep Kit. TCRbeta DNA was amplified with the immunoSEQ hsTCRbeta kit following the manufacturer's protocol. TCRbeta libraries were sequenced on an Illumina MiSeq instrument. The authors' analysis ran thus. Following removal of out-of-frame sequences, a few million distinct TCRbeta sequences were retained, with an average of roughly 70,000 per individual. Two values were used to score each individual: the count of 150 to 200 previously reported CMV-associated TCRbeta sequences and the total count of productive distinct TCRbeta sequences. A beta-binomial model was reimplemented in Python, and scikit-learn random forests with default parameters were trained on US cohort data. Classifier performance on the Belgian cohort was summarized as median AUC with percentile confidence intervals calculated over 10,000 bootstrap iterations. This immuneACCESS table, as held by TCRdb, lists in-frame sequences with V and J called but not all clones. Of the missing ones, under half trace to an unresolved V gene in checked studies; the others have no known cause. V, J and clone size were drawn from that table, and D and trimming were deduced from the DNA. This sample lists 40,000 to 50,000 clones; around 76% were detected once. The leading ten clones occupy more than 0.95% of the sample.

Notes on this clone: There is no known antigen for this receptor. Base qualities are not at hand, and no much larger clone is one base apart.

The chain uses TRBV10-3 and TRBJ2-2; the central 8 bases match TRBD1. Material: memory CD4+ T cells from blood. The TCR was taken from an adult in good health and CMV-seropositive. The CDR3 is CAIRTLGQGGTGELFF. The base sequence is TGTGCCATCAGGACCCTAGGACAGGGCGGCACCGGGGAGCTGTTTTTT.